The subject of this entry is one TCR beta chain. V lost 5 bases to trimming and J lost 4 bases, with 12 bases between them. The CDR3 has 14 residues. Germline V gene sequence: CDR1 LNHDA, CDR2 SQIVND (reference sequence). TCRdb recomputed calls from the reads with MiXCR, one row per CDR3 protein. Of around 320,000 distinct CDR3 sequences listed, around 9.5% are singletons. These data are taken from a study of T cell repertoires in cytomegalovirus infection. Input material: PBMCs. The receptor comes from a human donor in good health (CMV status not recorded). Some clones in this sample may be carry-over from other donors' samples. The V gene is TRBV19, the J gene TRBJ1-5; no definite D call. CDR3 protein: CASSYVAGNQPQHF. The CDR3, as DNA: TGTGCCAGTAGTTACGTTGCTGGAAATCAGCCCCAGCATTTT.